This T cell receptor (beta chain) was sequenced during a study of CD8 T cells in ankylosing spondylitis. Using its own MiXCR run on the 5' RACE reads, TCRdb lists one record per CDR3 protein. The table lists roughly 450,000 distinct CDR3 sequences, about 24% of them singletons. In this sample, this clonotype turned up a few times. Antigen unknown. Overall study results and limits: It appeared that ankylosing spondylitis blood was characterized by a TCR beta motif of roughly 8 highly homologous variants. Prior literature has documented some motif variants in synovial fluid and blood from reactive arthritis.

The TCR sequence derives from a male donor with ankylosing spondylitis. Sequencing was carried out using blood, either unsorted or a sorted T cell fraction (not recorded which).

Here the CDR3 reads CASSSDDRIYEQYV. The CDR3 nucleotides are TGTGCCAGCAGCAGCGACGACAGGATTTACGAGCAGTACGTC. The chain couples TRBV7-9 to TRBJ2-7; D possibly corresponds to TRBD1 (6 bases). The CDR3 is 14 amino acids. Germline V gene data show CDR1 as SEHNR and CDR2 as FQNEAQ (reference sequence). V lost 5 bases and J 4 bases, leaving 15 bases between the germline ends.